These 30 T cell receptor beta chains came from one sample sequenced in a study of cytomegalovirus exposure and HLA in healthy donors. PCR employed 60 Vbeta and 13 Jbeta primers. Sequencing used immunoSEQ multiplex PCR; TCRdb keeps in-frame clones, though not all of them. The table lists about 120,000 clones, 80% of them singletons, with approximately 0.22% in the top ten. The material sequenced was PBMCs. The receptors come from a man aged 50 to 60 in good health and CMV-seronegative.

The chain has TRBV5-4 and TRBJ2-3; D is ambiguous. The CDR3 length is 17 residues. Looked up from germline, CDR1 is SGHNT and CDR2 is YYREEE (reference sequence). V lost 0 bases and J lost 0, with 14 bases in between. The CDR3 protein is CASSLEVATWSTDTQYF. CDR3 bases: TGTGCCAGCAGCTTGGAAGTAGCCACCTGGAGCACAGATACGCAGTATTTT.

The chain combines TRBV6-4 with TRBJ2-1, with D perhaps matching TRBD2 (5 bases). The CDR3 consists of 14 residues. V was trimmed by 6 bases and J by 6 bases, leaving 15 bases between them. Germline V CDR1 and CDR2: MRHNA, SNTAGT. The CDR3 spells CASSSEMSGNEQFF. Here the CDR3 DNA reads TGTGCCAGCAGCTCGGAGATGAGCGGCAATGAGCAGTTCTTC.

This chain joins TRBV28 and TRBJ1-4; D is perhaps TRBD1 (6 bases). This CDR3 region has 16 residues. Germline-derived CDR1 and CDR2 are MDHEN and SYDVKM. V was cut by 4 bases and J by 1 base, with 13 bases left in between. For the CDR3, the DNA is TGTGCCAGCAGTTCTACAGGGTTTGGAACTAATGAAAAACTGTTTTTT. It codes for CASSSTGFGTNEKLFF. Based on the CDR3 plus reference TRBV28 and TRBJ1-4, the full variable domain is DVKVTQSSRYLVKRTGEKVFLECVQDMDHENMFWYRQDPGLGLRLIYFSYDVKMKEKGDIPEGYSVSREKKERFSLILESASTNQTSMYLCASSSTGFGTNEKLFFGSGTQLSVL.

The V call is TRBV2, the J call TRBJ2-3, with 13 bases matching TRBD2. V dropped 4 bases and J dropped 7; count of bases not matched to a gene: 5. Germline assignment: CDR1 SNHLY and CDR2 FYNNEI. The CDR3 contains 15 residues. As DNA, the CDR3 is TGTGCCAGCAGTGGTCTACTAGCGGGGGGGTATACGCAGTATTTT. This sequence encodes CASSGLLAGGYTQYF.

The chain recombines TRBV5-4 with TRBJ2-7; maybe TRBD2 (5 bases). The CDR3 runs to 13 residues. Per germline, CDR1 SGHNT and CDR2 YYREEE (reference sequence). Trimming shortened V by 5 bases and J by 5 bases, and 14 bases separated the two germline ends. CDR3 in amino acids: CASSYALADEQYF. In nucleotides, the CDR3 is TGTGCCAGCAGTTATGCCCTAGCCGACGAGCAGTACTTC. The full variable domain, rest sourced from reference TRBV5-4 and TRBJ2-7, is ETGVTQSPTHLIKTRGQQVTLRCSSQSGHNTVSWYQQALGQGPQFIFQYYREEENGRGNFPPRFSGLQFPNYSSELNVNALELDDSALYLCASSYALADEQYFGPGTRLTVT.

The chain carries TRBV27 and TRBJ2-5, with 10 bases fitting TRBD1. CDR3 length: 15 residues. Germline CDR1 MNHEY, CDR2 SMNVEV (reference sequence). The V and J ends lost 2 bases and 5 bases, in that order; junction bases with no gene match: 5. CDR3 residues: CASSLGGQGIETQYF. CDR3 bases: TGTGCCAGCAGTTTAGGGGGACAGGGGATCGAGACCCAGTACTTC.

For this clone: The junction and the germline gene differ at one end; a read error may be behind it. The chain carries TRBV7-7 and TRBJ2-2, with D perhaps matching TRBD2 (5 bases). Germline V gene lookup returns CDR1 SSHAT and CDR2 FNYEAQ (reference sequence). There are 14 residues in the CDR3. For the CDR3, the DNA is TGTGCTAGCAGTAATACGGGGAGCACCGGGGAGCTGTTTTTT. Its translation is CASSNTGSTGELFF.

CDR3 protein: CASSPVSRNTEAFF. DNA for the CDR3: TGTGCCAGCTCACCAGTGTCCCGGAACACTGAAGCTTTCTTT. This chain connects TRBV18 to TRBJ1-1, with D unclear. Trimming stripped 2 bases from V and 1 base from J, with 8 bases between. From germline, CDR1 is KGHSH and CDR2 LQKENI. The CDR3 runs to 14 residues.

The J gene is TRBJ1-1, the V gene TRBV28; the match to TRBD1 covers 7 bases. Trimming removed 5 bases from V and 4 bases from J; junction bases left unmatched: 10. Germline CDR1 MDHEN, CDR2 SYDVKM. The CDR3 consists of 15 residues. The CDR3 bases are TGTGCCAGCAGTCTACCGGGACAGAAAATCACTGAAGCTTTCTTT. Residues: CASSLPGQKITEAFF.

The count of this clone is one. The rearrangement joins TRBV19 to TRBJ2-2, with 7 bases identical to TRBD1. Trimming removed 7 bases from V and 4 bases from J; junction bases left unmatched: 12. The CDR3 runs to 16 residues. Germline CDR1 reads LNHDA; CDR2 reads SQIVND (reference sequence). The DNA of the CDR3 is TGTGCCAGTATGCCCCCCGGGACAGCAACCACCGGGGAGCTGTTTTTT. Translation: CASMPPGTATTGELFF.

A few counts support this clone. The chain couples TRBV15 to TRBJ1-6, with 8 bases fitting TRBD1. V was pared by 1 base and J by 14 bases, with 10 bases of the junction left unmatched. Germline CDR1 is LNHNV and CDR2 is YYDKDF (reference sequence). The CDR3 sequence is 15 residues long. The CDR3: CATSRVQGARLTLHF. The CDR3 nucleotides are TGTGCCACCAGCAGAGTTCAGGGGGCAAGGTTGACCCTCCACTTT.

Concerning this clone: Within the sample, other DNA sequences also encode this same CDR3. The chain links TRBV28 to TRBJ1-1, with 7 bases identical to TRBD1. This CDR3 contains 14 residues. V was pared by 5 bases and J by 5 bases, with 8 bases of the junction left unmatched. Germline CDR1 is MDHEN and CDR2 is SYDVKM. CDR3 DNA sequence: TGTGCCAGCAGTGTTATAGGGGGCCGGACTGAAGCTTTCTTT. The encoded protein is CASSVIGGRTEAFF.

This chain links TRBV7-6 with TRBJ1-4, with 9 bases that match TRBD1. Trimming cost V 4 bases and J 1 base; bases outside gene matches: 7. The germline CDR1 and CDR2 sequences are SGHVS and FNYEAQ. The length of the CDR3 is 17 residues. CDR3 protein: CASSSTTGQGTNEKLFF. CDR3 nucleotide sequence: TGTGCCAGCAGCTCGACAACGGGACAGGGAACTAATGAAAAACTGTTTTTT.

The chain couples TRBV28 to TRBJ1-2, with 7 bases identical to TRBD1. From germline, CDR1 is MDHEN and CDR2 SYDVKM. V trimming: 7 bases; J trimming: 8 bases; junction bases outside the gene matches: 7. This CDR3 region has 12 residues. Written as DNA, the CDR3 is TGTGCCAGCACCCCGACAGGGTTAGGCTACACCTTC. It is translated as CASTPTGLGYTF.

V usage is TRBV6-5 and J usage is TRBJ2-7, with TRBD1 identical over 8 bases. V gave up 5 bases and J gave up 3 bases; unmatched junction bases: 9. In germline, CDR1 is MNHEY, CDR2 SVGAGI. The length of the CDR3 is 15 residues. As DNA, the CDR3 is TGTGCCAGCAGTAATGAACAGGGGGTTCACTACGAGCAGTACTTC. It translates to CASSNEQGVHYEQYF.

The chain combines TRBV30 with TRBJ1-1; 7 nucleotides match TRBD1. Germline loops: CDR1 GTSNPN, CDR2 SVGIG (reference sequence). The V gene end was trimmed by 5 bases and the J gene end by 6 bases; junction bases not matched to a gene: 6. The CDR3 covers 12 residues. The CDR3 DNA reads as TGTGCCTGGGCACCGGGACAGCCTGAAGCTTTCTTT. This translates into CAWAPGQPEAFF.

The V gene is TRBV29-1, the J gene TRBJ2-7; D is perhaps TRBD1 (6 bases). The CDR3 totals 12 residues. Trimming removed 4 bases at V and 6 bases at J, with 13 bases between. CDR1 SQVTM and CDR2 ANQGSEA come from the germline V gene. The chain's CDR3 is CSVGGHNGEQYF. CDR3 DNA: TGCAGCGTTGGGGGACACAACGGCGAGCAGTACTTC.

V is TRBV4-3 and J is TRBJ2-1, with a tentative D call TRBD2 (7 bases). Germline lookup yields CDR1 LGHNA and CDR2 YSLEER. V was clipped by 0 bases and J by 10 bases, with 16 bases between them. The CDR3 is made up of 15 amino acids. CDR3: CASSQDGGGPFEQFF. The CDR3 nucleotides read TGCGCCAGCAGCCAAGATGGGGGGGGCCCCTTCGAGCAGTTCTTC.

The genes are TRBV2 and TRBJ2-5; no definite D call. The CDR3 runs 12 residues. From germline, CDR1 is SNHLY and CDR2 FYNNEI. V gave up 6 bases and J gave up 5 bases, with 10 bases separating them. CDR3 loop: CASRVFGETQYF. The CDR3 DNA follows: TGTGCCAGCAGGGTGTTCGGGGAGACCCAGTACTTC.

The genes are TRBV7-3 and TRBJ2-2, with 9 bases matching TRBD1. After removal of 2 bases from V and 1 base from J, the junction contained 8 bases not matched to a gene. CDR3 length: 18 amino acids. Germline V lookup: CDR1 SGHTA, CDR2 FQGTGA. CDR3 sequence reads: CASSLDRGFLLNTGELFF. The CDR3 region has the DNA TGTGCCAGCAGCTTAGACAGGGGGTTTCTATTGAACACCGGGGAGCTGTTTTTT.

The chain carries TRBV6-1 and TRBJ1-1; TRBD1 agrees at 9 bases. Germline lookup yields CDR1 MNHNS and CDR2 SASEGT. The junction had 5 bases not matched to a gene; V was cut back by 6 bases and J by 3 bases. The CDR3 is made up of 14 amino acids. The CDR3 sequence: CASSRDRVYTEAFF. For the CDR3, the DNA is TGTGCCAGCAGCCGGGACAGGGTGTACACTGAAGCTTTCTTT.

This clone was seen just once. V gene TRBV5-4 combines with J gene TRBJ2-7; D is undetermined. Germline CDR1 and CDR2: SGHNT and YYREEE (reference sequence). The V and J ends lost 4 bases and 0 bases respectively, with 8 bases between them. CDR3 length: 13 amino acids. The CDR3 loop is CASSRHSSYEQYF. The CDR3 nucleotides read TGTGCCAGCAGCCGTCATAGCTCCTACGAGCAGTACTTC.

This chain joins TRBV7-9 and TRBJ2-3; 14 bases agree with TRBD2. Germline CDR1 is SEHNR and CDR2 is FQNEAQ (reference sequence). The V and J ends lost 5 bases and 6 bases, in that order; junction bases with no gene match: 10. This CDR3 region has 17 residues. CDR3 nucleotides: TGTGCCAGCAGCCCGAGGGGACTAGCGGGAGTCAGGGATACGCAGTATTTT. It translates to CASSPRGLAGVRDTQYF. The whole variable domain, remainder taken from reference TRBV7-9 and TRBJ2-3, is DTGVSQNPRHKITKRGQNVTFRCDPISEHNRLYWYRQTLGQGPEFLTYFQNEAQLEKSRLLSDRFSAERPKGSFSTLEIQRTEQGDSAMYLCASSPRGLAGVRDTQYFGPGTRLTVL.

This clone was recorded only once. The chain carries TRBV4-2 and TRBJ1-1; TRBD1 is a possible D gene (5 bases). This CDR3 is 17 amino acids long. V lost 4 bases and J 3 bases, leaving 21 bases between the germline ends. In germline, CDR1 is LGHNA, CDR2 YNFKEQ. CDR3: CASSPLGREGPDTEAFF. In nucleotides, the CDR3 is TGTGCCAGCAGCCCCCTGGGCAGGGAAGGGCCGGACACTGAAGCTTTCTTT.

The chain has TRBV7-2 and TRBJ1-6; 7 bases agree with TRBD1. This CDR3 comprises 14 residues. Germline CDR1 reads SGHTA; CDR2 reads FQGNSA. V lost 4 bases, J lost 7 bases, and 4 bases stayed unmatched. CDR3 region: CASSSQGDNSPLHF. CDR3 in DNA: TGTGCCAGCAGCTCCCAGGGGGACAATTCACCCCTCCACTTT.

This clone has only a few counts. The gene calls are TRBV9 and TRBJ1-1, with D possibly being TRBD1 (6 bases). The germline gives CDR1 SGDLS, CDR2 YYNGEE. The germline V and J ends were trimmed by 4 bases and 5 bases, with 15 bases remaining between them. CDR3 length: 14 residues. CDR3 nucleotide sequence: TGTGCCAGCAGCTCCCGGGGGGCAGAGACTGAAGCTTTCTTT. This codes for CASSSRGAETEAFF.

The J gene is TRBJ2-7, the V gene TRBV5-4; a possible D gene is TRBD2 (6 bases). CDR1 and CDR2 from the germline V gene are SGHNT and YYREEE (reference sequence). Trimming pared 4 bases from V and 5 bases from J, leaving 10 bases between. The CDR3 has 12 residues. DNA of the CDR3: TGTGCCAGCAGCGCCGGGACTCACGAGCAGTACTTC. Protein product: CASSAGTHEQYF.

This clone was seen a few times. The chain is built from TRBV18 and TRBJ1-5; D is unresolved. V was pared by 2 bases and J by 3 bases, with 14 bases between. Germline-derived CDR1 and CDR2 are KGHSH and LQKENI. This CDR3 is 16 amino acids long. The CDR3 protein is CASSPKRARPNQPQHF. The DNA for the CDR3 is TGTGCCAGCTCACCAAAGAGGGCTAGACCCAATCAGCCCCAGCATTTT.

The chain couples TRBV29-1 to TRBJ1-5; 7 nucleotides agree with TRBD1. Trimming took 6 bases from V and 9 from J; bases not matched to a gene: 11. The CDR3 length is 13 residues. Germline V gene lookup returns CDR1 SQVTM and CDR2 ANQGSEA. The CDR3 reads CSVLTDRERPQHF. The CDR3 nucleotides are TGCAGCGTCCTAACCGACAGGGAAAGGCCCCAGCATTTT. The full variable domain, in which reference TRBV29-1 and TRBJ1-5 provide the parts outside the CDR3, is SAVISQKPSRDICQRGTSLTIQCQVDSQVTMMFWYRQQPGQSLTLIATANQGSEATYESGFVIDKFPISRPNLTFSTLTVSNMSPEDSSIYLCSVLTDRERPQHFGDGTRLSIL.

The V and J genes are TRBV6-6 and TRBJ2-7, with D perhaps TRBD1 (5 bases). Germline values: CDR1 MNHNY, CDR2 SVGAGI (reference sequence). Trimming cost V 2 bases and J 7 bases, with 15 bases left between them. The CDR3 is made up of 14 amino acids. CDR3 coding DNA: TGTGCCAGCAGTTACCCCCCCAGGGATCGGGAGCAGTACTTC. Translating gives CASSYPPRDREQYF.